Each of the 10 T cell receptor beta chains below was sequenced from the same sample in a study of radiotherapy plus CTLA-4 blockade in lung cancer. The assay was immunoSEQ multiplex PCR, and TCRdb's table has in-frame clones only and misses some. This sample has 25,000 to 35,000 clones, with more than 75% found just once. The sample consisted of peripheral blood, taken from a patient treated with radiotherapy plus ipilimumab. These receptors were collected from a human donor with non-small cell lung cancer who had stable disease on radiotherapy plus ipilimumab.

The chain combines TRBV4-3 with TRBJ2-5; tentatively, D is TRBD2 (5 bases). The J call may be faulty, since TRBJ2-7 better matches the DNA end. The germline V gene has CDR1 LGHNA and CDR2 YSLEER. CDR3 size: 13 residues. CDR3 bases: TGCGCCAGCTCAGTAGAGGGAAACTACGAGCAGTACTTC. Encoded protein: CASSVEGNYEQYF.

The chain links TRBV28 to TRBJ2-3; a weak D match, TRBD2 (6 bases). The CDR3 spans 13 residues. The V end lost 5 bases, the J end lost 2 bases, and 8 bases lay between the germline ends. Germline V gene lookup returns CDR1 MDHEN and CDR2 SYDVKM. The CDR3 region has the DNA TGTGCCAGCAGTACGGGACTCACAGATACGCAGTATTTT. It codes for CASSTGLTDTQYF. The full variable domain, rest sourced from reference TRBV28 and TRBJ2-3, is DVKVTQSSRYLVKRTGEKVFLECVQDMDHENMFWYRQDPGLGLRLIYFSYDVKMKEKGDIPEGYSVSREKKERFSLILESASTNQTSMYLCASSTGLTDTQYFGPGTRLTVL.

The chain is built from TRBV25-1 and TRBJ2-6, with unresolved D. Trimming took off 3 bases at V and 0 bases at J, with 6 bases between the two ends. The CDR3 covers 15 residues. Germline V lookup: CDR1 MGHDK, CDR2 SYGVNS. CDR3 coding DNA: TGTGCCAGCAGTGACCTTACCTCTGGGGCCAACGTCCTGACTTTC. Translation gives CASSDLTSGANVLTF. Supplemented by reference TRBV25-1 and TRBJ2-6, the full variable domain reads EADIYQTPRYLVIGTGKKITLECSQTMGHDKMYWYQQDPGMELHLIHYSYGVNSTEKGDLSSESTVSRIRTEHFPLTLESARPSHTSQYLCASSDLTSGANVLTFGAGSRLTVL.

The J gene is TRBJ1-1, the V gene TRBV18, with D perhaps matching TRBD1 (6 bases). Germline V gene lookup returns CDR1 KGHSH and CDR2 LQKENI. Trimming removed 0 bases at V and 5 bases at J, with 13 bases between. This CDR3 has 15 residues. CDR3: CASSPPSQGGTEAFF. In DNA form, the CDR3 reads TGTGCCAGCTCACCACCGAGTCAAGGGGGAACTGAAGCTTTCTTT.

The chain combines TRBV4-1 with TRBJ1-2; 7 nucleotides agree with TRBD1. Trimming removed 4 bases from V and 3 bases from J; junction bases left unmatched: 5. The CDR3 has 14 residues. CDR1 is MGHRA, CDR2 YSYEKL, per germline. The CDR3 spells CASSLRQGDYGYTF. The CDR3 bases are TGCGCCAGCAGCCTTAGACAGGGTGACTATGGCTACACCTTC.

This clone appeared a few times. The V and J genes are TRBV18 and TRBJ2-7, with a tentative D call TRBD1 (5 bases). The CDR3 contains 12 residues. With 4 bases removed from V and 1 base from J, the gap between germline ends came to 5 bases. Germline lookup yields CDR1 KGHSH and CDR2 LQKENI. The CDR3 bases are TGTGCCAGCTCACGGACATCCTACGAGCAGTACGTC. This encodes CASSRTSYEQYV.

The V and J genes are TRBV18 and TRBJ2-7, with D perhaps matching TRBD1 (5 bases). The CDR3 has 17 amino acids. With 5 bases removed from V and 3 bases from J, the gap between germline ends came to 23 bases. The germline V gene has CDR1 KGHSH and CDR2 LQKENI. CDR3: CASSSQGSGIMGYEQYF. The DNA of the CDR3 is TGTGCCAGCTCATCGCAGGGATCAGGGATCATGGGCTACGAGCAGTACTTC.

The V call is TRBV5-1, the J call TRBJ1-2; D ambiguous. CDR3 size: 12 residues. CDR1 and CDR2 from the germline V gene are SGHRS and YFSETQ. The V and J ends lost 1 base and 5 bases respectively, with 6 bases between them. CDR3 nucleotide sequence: TGCGCCAGCAGCTTGACGGATTATGGCTACACCTTC. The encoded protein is CASSLTDYGYTF.

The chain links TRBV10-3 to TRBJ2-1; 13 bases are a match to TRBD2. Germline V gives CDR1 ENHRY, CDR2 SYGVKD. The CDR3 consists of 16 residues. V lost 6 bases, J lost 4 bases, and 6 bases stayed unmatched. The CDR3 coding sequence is TGTGCCATCAGGGGACTAGCGGGGAGTCGATACAATGAGCAGTTCTTC. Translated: CAIRGLAGSRYNEQFF.

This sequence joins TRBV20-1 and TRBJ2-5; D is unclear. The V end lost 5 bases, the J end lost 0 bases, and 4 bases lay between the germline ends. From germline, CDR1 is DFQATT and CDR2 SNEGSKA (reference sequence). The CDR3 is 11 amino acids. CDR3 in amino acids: CSARDQETQYF. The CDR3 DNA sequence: TGCAGTGCTCGCGACCAAGAGACCCAGTACTTC.